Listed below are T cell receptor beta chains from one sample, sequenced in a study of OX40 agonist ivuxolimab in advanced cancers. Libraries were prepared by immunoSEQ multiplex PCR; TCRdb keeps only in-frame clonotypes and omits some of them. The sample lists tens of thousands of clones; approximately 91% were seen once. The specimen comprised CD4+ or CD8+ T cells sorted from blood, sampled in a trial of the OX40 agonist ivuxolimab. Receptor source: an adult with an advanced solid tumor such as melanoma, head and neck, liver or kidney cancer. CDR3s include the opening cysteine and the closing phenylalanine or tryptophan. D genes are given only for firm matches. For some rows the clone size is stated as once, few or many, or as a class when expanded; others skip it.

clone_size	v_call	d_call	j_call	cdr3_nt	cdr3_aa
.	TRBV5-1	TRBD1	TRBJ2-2	TGCGCCAGCAGCTGGGGGACAGGGGCCACCGGGGAGCTGTTTTTT	CASSWGTGATGELFF
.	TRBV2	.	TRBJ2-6	TGTGCCAGCAGTCAAGGGTCGGGGGCCAACGTCCTGACTTTC	CASSQGSGANVLTF
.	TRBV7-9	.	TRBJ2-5	TGTGCCAGCAGCTTCGGAGGGACAGTACAAGAGACCCAGTACTTC	CASSFGGTVQETQYF
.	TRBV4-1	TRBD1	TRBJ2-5	TGCGCCAGCAGTCCCGAAATTACAGGGGGTAAAGAGACCCAGTACTTC	CASSPEITGGKETQYF
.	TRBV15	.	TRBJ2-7	TGTGCCACCAGCAGGATGCGGGCCCCCTCCTACGAGCAGTACTTC	CATSRMRAPSYEQYF
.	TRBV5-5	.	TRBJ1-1	TGTGCCAGCAGCTTGCTCCAGGGGAGGATTGTCACTGAAGCTTTCTTT	CASSLLQGRIVTEAFF
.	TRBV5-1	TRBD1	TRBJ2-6	TGCGCCAGCAGCTGGACAGGGGGCGACCCCTCTGGGGCCAACGTCCTGACTTTC	CASSWTGGDPSGANVLTF
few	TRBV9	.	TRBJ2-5	TGTGCCAGCAGCGTAGGCGGTGGTTCCCCCGTGTCCCAGTACTTC	CASSVGGGSPVSQYF
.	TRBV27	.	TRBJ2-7	TGTGCCAGCAGTCAAACTATAGACAGATCTACCTACGAGCAGTACTTC	CASSQTIDRSTYEQYF
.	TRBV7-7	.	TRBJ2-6	TGTGCCAGCAGCTTAGACAGCACTGGGGCCAACGTCCTGACTTTC	CASSLDSTGANVLTF
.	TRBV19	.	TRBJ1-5	TGTGCCAGTAGTATAACAGGATCGGTCCATCAGCCCCAGCATTTT	CASSITGSVHQPQHF
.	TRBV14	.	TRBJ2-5	TGTGCCAGCAGCCAAAGGGGTAAAGGACGGGGAGGAGAGACCCAGTACTTC	CASSQRGKGRGGETQYF
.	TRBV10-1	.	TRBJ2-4	TGCGCCAGCAGTGAGTCGGGAAAAAACATTCAGTACTTC	CASSESGKNIQYF
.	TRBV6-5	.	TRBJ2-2	TGTGCCAGCAGTCAGCGGGTCAACACCGGGGAGCTGTTTTTT	CASSQRVNTGELFF
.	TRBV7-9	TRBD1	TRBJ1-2	TGTGCCAGCAGCTTAGCGGCAGGGGGCTATGGCTACACCTTC	CASSLAAGGYGYTF
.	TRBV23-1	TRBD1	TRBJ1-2	TGCGCCAGCAGTCAATCTAACAGGGGGCGTAACTTTCCCTACGGCTACACCTTC	CASSQSNRGRNFPYGYTF
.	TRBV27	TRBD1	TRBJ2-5	TGTGCCAGCAGAGCCTCGGACAGGGGATTAGAGACCCAGTACTTC	CASRASDRGLETQYF
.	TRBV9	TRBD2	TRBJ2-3	TGTGCCAGCAGCCCGAAGACTAGCGGCACAGATACGCAGTATTTT	CASSPKTSGTDTQYF
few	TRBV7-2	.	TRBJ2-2	TGTGCCAGCAGCTTATCCCCCCTTCTCACCGGGGAGCTGTTTTTT	CASSLSPLLTGELFF
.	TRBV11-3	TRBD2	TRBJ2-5	TGTGCCAGCAGCTCCGGACTAGCGGGAGGGCCGGGAGAGACCCAGTACTTC	CASSSGLAGGPGETQYF
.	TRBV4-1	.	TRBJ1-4	TGCGCCAGCAGCAGAAGGACGGACACTAATGAAAAACTGTTTTTT	CASSRRTDTNEKLFF
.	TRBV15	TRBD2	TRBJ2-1	TGTGCCACCAGGAGCGGGAGGTGGTCCTACAATGAGCAGTTCTTC	CATRSGRWSYNEQFF
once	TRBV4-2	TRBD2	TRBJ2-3	TGTGCCAGCAGCCGGTCCGGTGCGGGAGGGAGCACAGATACGCAGTATTTT	CASSRSGAGGSTDTQYF
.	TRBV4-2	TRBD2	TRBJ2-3	TGTGCCAGCAGCCCCCGAGGTAGCGGGGGGAGCACAGATACGCAGTATTTT	CASSPRGSGGSTDTQYF
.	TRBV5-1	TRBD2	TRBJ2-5	TGCGCCAGCAGCTTGGGGCTAGCGGTAGAGACCCAGTACTTC	CASSLGLAVETQYF
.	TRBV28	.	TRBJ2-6	TGTGCCAGCAGTTTTCCGACAGGGACTTACCTCTCTGGGGCCAACGTCCTGACTTTC	CASSFPTGTYLSGANVLTF
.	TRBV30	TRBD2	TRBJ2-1	TGTGCCTGGAGTGTATTTGGACTAGCGGGAGCCGGTGAGCAGTTCTTC	CAWSVFGLAGAGEQFF
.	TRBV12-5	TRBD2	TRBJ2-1	TGTGCTAGTGGTCCCCCGGCTAGCGGGAATCGGGTCAATGAGCAGTTCTTC	CASGPPASGNRVNEQFF
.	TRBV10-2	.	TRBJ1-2	TGCGCCAGCAGTGAGTCCCAGGGCCGCTATGGCTACACCTTC	CASSESQGRYGYTF
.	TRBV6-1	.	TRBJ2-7	TGTGCCAGCAGTAGCCCCGACGGGACCTACGAGCAGTACTTC	CASSSPDGTYEQYF
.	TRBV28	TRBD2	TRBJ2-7	TGTGCCACCCACCGGAGGGCGGGAGGGAACTACGAGCAGTACTTC	CATHRRAGGNYEQYF
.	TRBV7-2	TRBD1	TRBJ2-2	TGTGCCAGTGAGAGGACAGGGCTCGTGGCCGGGGAGCTGTTTTTT	CASERTGLVAGELFF
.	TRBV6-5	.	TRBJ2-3	TGTGCCGCCAGGGGCCCAGATACGCAGTATTTT	CAARGPDTQYF
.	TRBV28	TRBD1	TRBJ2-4	TGTGCCAGCAGTACCCGCCGGGACAGGAACATTCAGTACTTC	CASSTRRDRNIQYF
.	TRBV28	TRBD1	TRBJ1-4	TGTGCCAGCAGTTTGGGACAGACAAATGAAAAACTGTTTTTT	CASSLGQTNEKLFF
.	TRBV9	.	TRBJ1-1	TGTGCCAGCAGACCCCACGGGAAGGTGAACACTGAAGCTTTCTTT	CASRPHGKVNTEAFF
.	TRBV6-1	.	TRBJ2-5	TGTGCCAGCAGTGTACTAAAAGAGACCCAGTACTTC	CASSVLKETQYF
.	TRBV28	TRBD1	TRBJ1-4	TGTGCCAGCAGTCCCCCCGGACAGGGGGCCGGTGAAAAACTGTTTTTT	CASSPPGQGAGEKLFF
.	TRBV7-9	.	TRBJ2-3	TGTGCCAGCAGCTCAGCGACTAGTAGAGTGTCAGATACGCAGTATTTT	CASSSATSRVSDTQYF
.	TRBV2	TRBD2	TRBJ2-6	TGTGCCAGCAGGGGACTAGCGGGCGACTCTGGGGCCAACGTCCTGACTTTC	CASRGLAGDSGANVLTF
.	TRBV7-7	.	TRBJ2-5	TGTGCCAGCAGCTTTGGGACAAGCCCTCTTCAGACCCAGTACTTC	CASSFGTSPLQTQYF
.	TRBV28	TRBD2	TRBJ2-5	TGTGCCAGCAGTTCCGGGGGACTAGCGGGAGTTCTGGAGACCCAGTACTTC	CASSSGGLAGVLETQYF
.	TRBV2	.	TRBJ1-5	TGTGCCAGCAGTGAACAACCAGGGGCGGTCGGTCAGCCCCAGCATTTT	CASSEQPGAVGQPQHF
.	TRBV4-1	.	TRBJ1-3	TGCGCCAGCAGCCGTTACAAAAGGGACTCTGGAAACACCATATATTTT	CASSRYKRDSGNTIYF
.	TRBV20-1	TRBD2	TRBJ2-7	TGCAGTGCTCACTGGGAGGGCGAGCAGTACTTC	CSAHWEGEQYF
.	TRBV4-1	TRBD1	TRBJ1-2	TGCGCCAGCAGCCAAGGGCAGGGGGGCCTCTATGGCTACACCTTC	CASSQGQGGLYGYTF
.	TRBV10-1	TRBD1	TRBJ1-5	TGCGCCAAATGCAGGGGGCTGGGATATAGCAATCAGCCCCAGCATTTT	CAKCRGLGYSNQPQHF
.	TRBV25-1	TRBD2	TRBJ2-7	TGTGCCAGCAGTGGCTCAGGGGTAGCGGGAGGTTACGAGCAGTACTTC	CASSGSGVAGGYEQYF
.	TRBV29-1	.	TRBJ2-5	TGCAGCTTAACGGGAACACAAGAGACCCAGTACTTC	CSLTGTQETQYF
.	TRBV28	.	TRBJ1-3	TGTGCCAGCAGTCCCTGGGGGGCAGGGACTTCTGGAAACACCATATATTTT	CASSPWGAGTSGNTIYF